This TCR beta chain is drawn from a study of blood T cell repertoires in COVID-19. In the study overall: Sources were T cells, B-cell-depleted T cells, or PBMCs; the material itself was cDNA or gDNA.

Some clones are missing from TCRdb's copy, which holds only in-frame ones; the method was immunoSEQ multiplex PCR. Here the sample spans 470,000 or so clones, about 85% being singletons. Germline trimming cut 3 bases from V and 2 bases from J; bases unmatched to any gene: 9. CDR1 is SGHTA and CDR2 is FQGNSA in the germline V gene. CDR3 length equals 16 residues. Sequencing was carried out using PBMCs or T cells enriched from blood (not recorded which). The gene calls are TRBV7-2 and TRBJ2-5, with 7 nucleotides matching TRBD2. This TCR was recovered from a woman aged 18-29 years with acute COVID-19. CDR3 in amino acids: CASSFSVARGQETQYF. The CDR3 bases are TGTGCCAGCAGCTTCTCTGTGGCGCGGGGGCAAGAGACCCAGTACTTC. Based on the CDR3 plus reference TRBV7-2 and TRBJ2-5, the full variable domain is GAGVSQSPSNKVTEKGKDVELRCDPISGHTALYWYRQSLGQGLEFLIYFQGNSAPDKSGLPSDRFSAERTGGSVSTLTIQRTQQEDSAVYLCASSFSVARGQETQYFGPGTRLLVL.